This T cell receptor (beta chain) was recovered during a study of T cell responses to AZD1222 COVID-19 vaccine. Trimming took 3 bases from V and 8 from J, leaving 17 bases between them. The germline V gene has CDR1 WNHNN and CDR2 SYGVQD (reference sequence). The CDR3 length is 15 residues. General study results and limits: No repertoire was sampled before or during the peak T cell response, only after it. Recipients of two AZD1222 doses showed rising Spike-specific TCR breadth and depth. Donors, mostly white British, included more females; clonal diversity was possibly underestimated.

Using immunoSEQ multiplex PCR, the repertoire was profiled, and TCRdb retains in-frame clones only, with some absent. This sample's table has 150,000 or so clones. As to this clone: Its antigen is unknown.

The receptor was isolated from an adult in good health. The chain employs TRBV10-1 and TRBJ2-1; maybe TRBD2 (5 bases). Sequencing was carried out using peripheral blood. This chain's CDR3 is CASSDLDGPRDEQFF. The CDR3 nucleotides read TGCGCCAGCAGTGATTTGGACGGGCCGAGGGATGAGCAGTTCTTC.